Listed below are T cell receptor beta chains from one sample, sequenced in a study of blood T cells in healthy people across ages. From the 5' RACE reads, TCRdb called clonotypes with MiXCR, one entry per CDR3 protein. The data show about 1.7 million distinct CDR3 sequences, 28% seen once. The source material was blood. The receptors here all came from a woman aged 25 to 39 in good health. The CDR3 runs from the conserved cysteine through the conserved F or W. Each record gives: V gene, D gene, J gene, clone size, CDR3 DNA, CDR3 protein. The D gene is left open where the match is weak. A row's size may be missing; if present it is once, few, many or a size class.

>TRBV7-9|-|TRBJ2-5|few
TGTGCCAGCAGCTTGACGGACAAGGGGACCCAGTACTTC
CASSLTDKGTQYF
>TRBV27|-|TRBJ2-5|-
TGTGCCAGCAGCATTGGGCCTAGGGGGGAGCAGTACTTC
CASSIGPRGEQYF
>TRBV10-3|TRBD1|TRBJ1-6|few
TGTGCCATCAGAGAGTCCGGGACAGGAATTTCACCCCTCCACTTT
CAIRESGTGISPLHF
>TRBV7-2|-|TRBJ2-1|many
TGTGCCAGCAGCTCACCGACTCGCAATGAGCAGTTCTTC
CASSSPTRNEQFF
>TRBV20-1|-|TRBJ2-1|-
TGCAGTGCTAGAGAGTCCTACAGCTCCTACAATGAGCAGTTCTTC
CSARESYSSYNEQFF
>TRBV20-1|-|TRBJ2-3|-
TGCAGTGCTAGCCCAACAGCGCGCACAGATACGCAGTATTTT
CSASPTARTDTQYF
>TRBV3-1|TRBD1|TRBJ1-5|-
TGTGCCAGCAGCCTGGGGAACAGGGGGCATCAGCCCCAGCATTTT
CASSLGNRGHQPQHF
>TRBV7-2|-|TRBJ1-5|few
TGTGCCAGCAGCTTAATTTTGGGACGGAGAATCATGGCCCAGCATTTT
CASSLILGRRIMAQHF
>TRBV18|-|TRBJ1-2|many
TGTGCCAGCTCACCCTCCCCAGGGGCACCGGGTAATGGCTACACCTTC
CASSPSPGAPGNGYTF
>TRBV2|TRBD1|TRBJ2-5|-
TGTGCCAGCAGTGGAGGGAACAGGGGGCAAGAGACCCAGTACTTC
CASSGGNRGQETQYF
>TRBV20-1|TRBD2|TRBJ2-3|-
TGCAGTGCCAATCTAGCGGGGGGGCATTCAGATACGCAGTATTTT
CSANLAGGHSDTQYF
>TRBV20-1|-|TRBJ1-5|-
TGCAGTGCTAGAGCTATGAATCAGCCCCAGCATTTT
CSARAMNQPQHF
>TRBV5-1|-|TRBJ2-1|once
TGCGCCAGCAGCGAGGGCTCTATGGGGCCAAGGGATGAGCAGTTCTTC
CASSEGSMGPRDEQFF
>TRBV5-1|-|TRBJ1-6|-
TGCGCCAGCAGCTCTGACAGTGGCGGGTCACCCCTCCACTTT
CASSSDSGGSPLHF
>TRBV5-6|-|TRBJ2-5|-
TGTGCCAGCAGCCCTAGACGGGTGGGGACCCAGTACTTC
CASSPRRVGTQYF
>TRBV5-5|TRBD1|TRBJ1-6|-
TGTGCCGGCAGCTGGGGGACAGGGGATAATTCACCCCTCCACTTT
CAGSWGTGDNSPLHF
>TRBV6-2/TRBV6-3|TRBD2|TRBJ2-5|many
TGTGCCAGCAGTTACGGACTAGCGGGGACACCCCAAGAGACCCAGTACTTC
CASSYGLAGTPQETQYF
>TRBV9|-|TRBJ2-7|few
TGTGCCAGCAGCCTAGAGCCCTTAGGGAACGAGCAGTACTTC
CASSLEPLGNEQYF
>TRBV7-2|TRBD1|TRBJ1-1|-
TGTGCCAGCAGCTTCCGACAGGGGGCAGGACCAAACACTGAAGCTTTCTTT
CASSFRQGAGPNTEAFF
>TRBV7-9|TRBD1|TRBJ2-7|many
TGTGCCAGCAGCCTGACAGGGGTCAACGAGCAGTACTTC
CASSLTGVNEQYF
>TRBV9|TRBD1|TRBJ2-1|few
TGTGCCAGCAGCTTCGGACAGGGGACTATTGAGCAGTTCTTC
CASSFGQGTIEQFF
>TRBV30|-|TRBJ1-1|-
TGTGCCTGGAGGGGCACCGGGACGGGGTTTCGTGGTGAAGCTTTCTTT
CAWRGTGTGFRGEAFF
>TRBV24-1|-|TRBJ2-3|-
TGTGCCACCAGTGAGGCGGACAGCACAGATACGCAGTATTTT
CATSEADSTDTQYF
>TRBV21-1|-|TRBJ2-7|-
TGTGCCAGCAGCAAAGTTAGGAGACAGGTTTCCTACGAGCAGTACTTC
CASSKVRRQVSYEQYF
>TRBV6-1|TRBD1|TRBJ2-6|many
TGTGCCAGTCCGGACAGGGAAGGGGCCAACGTCCTGACTTTC
CASPDREGANVLTF
>TRBV9|-|TRBJ2-1|few
TGTGCCAGCAGCCCCAGCCCTCCGACAGACAATGAGCAGTTCTTC
CASSPSPPTDNEQFF
>TRBV6-1|-|TRBJ1-2|-
TGTGCCAGCATGGGTCTCGGACGTAACTTTAACTATGGCTACACCTTC
CASMGLGRNFNYGYTF
>TRBV6-6|-|TRBJ1-2|-
TGTGCCAGCAGTTTAAGACTTGAGGTGCCTTTGGGCTACACCTTC
CASSLRLEVPLGYTF
>TRBV2|-|TRBJ2-3|-
TGTGCCAGCAACGCTGGGCAGGAAGATACGCAGTATTTT
CASNAGQEDTQYF
>TRBV18|TRBD1|TRBJ2-7|many
TGTGCCAGCTCACCCCCGGGGTCAGGGGGATTCTACGAGCAGTACTTC
CASSPPGSGGFYEQYF
>TRBV6-5|TRBD2|TRBJ2-3|many
TGTGCCAGCAGTTTGCGGGAGACAGATACGCAGTATTTT
CASSLRETDTQYF
>TRBV7-9|-|TRBJ2-1|few
TGTGCCAGCAGCTTAGACCCCAAGGAGGGGCCGCAGTTCTTC
CASSLDPKEGPQFF
>TRBV9|-|TRBJ2-1|few
TGTGCCAGCGGTCCGATTGGTATAGGGCGAGGGGATTTGTATGAGCAGTTCTTC
CASGPIGIGRGDLYEQFF
>TRBV20-1|-|TRBJ2-7|few
TGCAGTGCCGGTGGTGGGGGTGAGGGCGAGCAGTACTTC
CSAGGGGEGEQYF
>TRBV12-5|-|TRBJ2-5|many
TGTGCTAGTGGTTTGGGCCAGAGGGGTCAAGAGACCCAGTACTTC
CASGLGQRGQETQYF
>TRBV2|-|TRBJ2-3|-
TGTGCCAGCAGTGACCTGGGGGCCCTGACAGATACGCAGTATTTT
CASSDLGALTDTQYF
>TRBV28|-|TRBJ1-5|many
TGTGCCAGCAGTTATCCTAGCAATCAGCCCCAGCATTTT
CASSYPSNQPQHF
>TRBV28|TRBD1|TRBJ1-1|-
TGTGCCAGCAGTTTGGTCAGGGGGCGTGGGACTGAAGCTTTCTTT
CASSLVRGRGTEAFF
>TRBV7-9|-|TRBJ1-2|few
TGTGCCAGCAGCCGTGACAGCGTCTATGGCTACACCTTC
CASSRDSVYGYTF
>TRBV29-1|TRBD2|TRBJ2-5|many
TGCAGCGTTCAGACTAGCGTCCGGTCGACCCAGTACTTC
CSVQTSVRSTQYF
>TRBV6-5|TRBD1|TRBJ1-2|many
TGTGCCAGCAGTTCCCCAGGGGGGATTGGCGGCTACACCTTC
CASSSPGGIGGYTF
>TRBV20-1|TRBD2|TRBJ2-5|-
TGCAGTGCTAGAGATCTCCTAGCGGGGAGCGATGAGCAGTACTTC
CSARDLLAGSDEQYF
>TRBV5-1|-|TRBJ2-7|many
TGTGCCAGCAGCTCCGACTCCTACGAGCAGTACTTC
CASSSDSYEQYF
>TRBV12-5|-|TRBJ1-2|many
TGTGCTAGTGGTTTGTGGGGGACGGATAACTATGGCTACACCTTC
CASGLWGTDNYGYTF
>TRBV10-3|-|TRBJ2-7|many
TGTGCCATCAGCCCGACAGCCTACGAGCAGTACTTC
CAISPTAYEQYF
>TRBV12-3/TRBV12-4|-|TRBJ1-1|-
TGTGCCAGCAGTCCAAGCCCAGGGGTCATGAACACTGAAGCTTTCTTT
CASSPSPGVMNTEAFF
>TRBV9|-|TRBJ1-4|-
TGTGCCAGCAGCGATAAAACAGGGAACGAAAAACCGTTTTTT
CASSDKTGNEKPFF
>TRBV4-1|-|TRBJ2-1|many
TGCGCCAGCAGCCCCACCGGTTCCTCGACCTACAATGAGCAGTTCTTC
CASSPTGSSTYNEQFF
>TRBV9|-|TRBJ2-5|few
TGTGCCAGTAGCGTAGCCTCCAGGGTGCAAGAGACCCAGTACTTC
CASSVASRVQETQYF
>TRBV12-3/TRBV12-4|TRBD1|TRBJ2-1|-
TGTGCCGCGGCAGGGGGAGTAGTGAATGAGCAGTTCTTC
CAAAGGVVNEQFF
>TRBV20-1|-|TRBJ2-6|-
TGCAGTGCTAGAGATCCCTTAGAGGGAGGGGCCAACGTCCTGACTTTC
CSARDPLEGGANVLTF
>TRBV6-2/TRBV6-3|-|TRBJ1-1|-
TGTGCCAGCGGAATAGGGGAGAACGCTGAAGCTTTCTTT
CASGIGENAEAFF
>TRBV9|-|TRBJ2-3|few
TGTGCCAGCAGCGTAGGAAGCGGACTTCCCACAGATACGCAGTATTTT
CASSVGSGLPTDTQYF
>TRBV2|-|TRBJ1-2|few
TGTGCCAGCAGTCCGAATTATTATGGCTACACCTTC
CASSPNYYGYTF
>TRBV6-2/TRBV6-3|TRBD1|TRBJ1-3|once
TGTGCCAGCAGTTACGACAGGGCGATATATTTT
CASSYDRAIYF
>TRBV5-1|TRBD2|TRBJ2-1|few
TGCGCCAGCAGCTTGTATGCGGGGGGGCCCCCCAATGAGCAGTTCTTC
CASSLYAGGPPNEQFF
>TRBV5-1|-|TRBJ2-1|few
TGCGCCAGCAGACTAGACGGTGAGCAGTTCTTC
CASRLDGEQFF
>TRBV27|TRBD1|TRBJ2-2|-
TGTGCCAGTCAAAGGGGGCCCGGGGAGCTGTTTTTT
CASQRGPGELFF
>TRBV7-2|-|TRBJ2-7|-
TGTGCCAGCAGCTTAGCCACAGCGGCAGTCAACGAGCAGTACTTC
CASSLATAAVNEQYF
>TRBV15|TRBD2|TRBJ2-3|few
TGTGCCACCAGCAGGCTCCCGGGACTAGCGGGAGGAGGCGCAGATACGCAGTATTTT
CATSRLPGLAGGGADTQYF